The 32 T cell receptor beta chains below were found in one sample sequenced in a study of T cell repertoires in cytomegalovirus infection (dated by TCRdb to about 2019). Sequenced using an Illumina HiSeq 1500. TCRdb reanalyzed the raw reads on its own, using fastp at Q25 for trimming and MiXCR for clone calling, and kept in-frame beta chains. Rows merge per CDR3 protein into single entries with the most common DNA and genes. The sample records a few hundred thousand distinct CDR3 sequences, roughly an eighth of which are singletons. Of the sample, 7% to 9.5% falls within the top ten clones. Sequenced material: PBMCs. The receptors come from a human donor in good health (CMV status not recorded). Some clones in this sample may be carry-over from other donors' samples.

This clonotype occurred many times. The chain combines TRBV11-2 with TRBJ2-1, with D possibly matching TRBD2 (6 bases). This CDR3 is built from 15 residues. Trimming removed 1 base from V and 5 bases from J, with 12 bases in between. Germline assignment: CDR1 SGHAT and CDR2 FQNNGV. The chain's CDR3 is CASSLGLRRDNEQFF. The CDR3 DNA is TGTGCCAGCAGCTTAGGTCTTAGGAGGGACAATGAGCAGTTCTTC.

The sample holds many counts of this clonotype. This sequence joins TRBV7-2 and TRBJ1-5, with 7 bases matching TRBD1. V was pared by 3 bases and J by 5 bases, with 4 bases of the junction left unmatched. Germline CDR1 and CDR2: SGHTA and FQGNSA. The CDR3 runs 14 residues. CDR3 region: CASSFRQGDQPQHF. The CDR3 DNA is TGTGCCAGCAGCTTCCGACAGGGAGATCAGCCCCAGCATTTT.

The J gene is TRBJ2-3, the V gene TRBV6-6; D tentatively reads TRBD1 or TRBD2 (5 bases each). The CDR3 consists of 15 residues. V shed 4 bases and J shed 6 bases, with 17 bases lying between them. Germline V lookup: CDR1 MNHNY, CDR2 SVGAGI (reference sequence). The CDR3 sequence is CASSSGRRISDTQYF. The DNA for the CDR3 is TGTGCCAGCAGTTCGGGACGGCGGATAAGCGATACGCAGTATTTT.

The rearrangement links TRBV20-1 to TRBJ1-1; D gene uncertain. V lost 5 bases and J lost 1, with 14 bases in between. CDR3 length: 14 residues. From germline, CDR1 is DFQATT and CDR2 SNEGSKA (reference sequence). The CDR3 here is CSALKRGTNTEAFF. In nucleotides, the CDR3 is TGCAGTGCTCTGAAACGAGGAACGAACACTGAAGCTTTCTTT.

This clonotype was seen many times. The chain carries TRBV12-3 or TRBV12-4 and TRBJ2-5, with D perhaps matching TRBD1 (6 bases). Trimming shortened V by 5 bases and J by 5 bases, and 12 bases separated the two germline ends. The CDR3 is 13 amino acids. The CDR3 spells CASSNRVGETQYF. DNA for the CDR3: TGTGCCAGCAGTAACAGGGTCGGGGAGACCCAGTACTTC.

This chain links TRBV7-9 with TRBJ2-2; no clear D gene. CDR1 is SEHNR and CDR2 is FQNEAQ in the germline V gene (reference sequence). Trimming shortened V by 4 bases and J by 6 bases, and 15 bases separated the two germline ends. CDR3 length equals 15 residues. The CDR3 reads CASSSTLVESGELFF. Written as DNA, the CDR3 is TGTGCCAGCAGCTCGACCCTAGTGGAATCCGGGGAGCTGTTTTTT.

The rearrangement links TRBV14 to TRBJ1-2, with unresolved D. V shed 0 bases and J shed 2 bases, with 4 bases lying between them. The CDR3 extends over 13 amino acids. Germline V gives CDR1 SGHDN, CDR2 FVKESK. As DNA, the CDR3 is TGTGCCAGCAGCCAAGATTTGAACTATGGCTACACCTTC. Translated, it gives CASSQDLNYGYTF.

This sequence joins TRBV2 and TRBJ1-1; D is possibly TRBD1 (5 bases). Germline CDR1 is SNHLY and CDR2 is FYNNEI. Trimming stripped 1 base from V and 3 bases from J, with 12 bases between. This CDR3 comprises 15 residues. The CDR3 region has the DNA TGTGCCAGCAGTGAAGATTCGGGGGGAGACACTGAAGCTTTCTTT. Its protein is CASSEDSGGDTEAFF.

This clonotype was counted a single time. This rearrangement joins TRBV27 to TRBJ2-1; D remains ambiguous. From germline, CDR1 is MNHEY and CDR2 SMNVEV (reference sequence). V lost 2 bases, J lost 10 bases, and 9 bases lay in between. The CDR3 runs 12 residues. As DNA, the CDR3 is TGTGCCAGCAGTTTAATTTCTGGGGAGCAGTTCTTC. Amino acids: CASSLISGEQFF.

This clonotype was seen at least ten times. The chain joins TRBV2 to TRBJ1-6; the D gene is possibly TRBD1 (5 bases). This CDR3 has 15 residues. Trimming removed 5 bases at V and 8 bases at J, with 16 bases between. Looked up from germline, CDR1 is SNHLY and CDR2 is FYNNEI. The CDR3 loop reads CASSLTAEGHSPLHF. CDR3 sequence (DNA): TGTGCCAGCAGTTTGACAGCGGAGGGTCATTCACCCCTCCACTTT.

This clonotype was counted ten times or more. The CDR3 sequence is CASSPTLAGGGNEQFF. DNA of the CDR3: TGTGCCAGCAGCCCGACGCTAGCGGGAGGGGGGAATGAGCAGTTCTTC. The chain joins TRBV7-3 to TRBJ2-1; 12 positions agree with TRBD2. The CDR3 has 16 residues. J lost 7 bases, V lost 5 bases, and 9 bases had no gene match. Germline V gene data show CDR1 as SGHTA and CDR2 as FQGTGA.

The chain combines TRBV20-1 with TRBJ2-3; 11 nucleotides agree with TRBD1. The CDR3 runs to 15 residues. With 3 bases clipped from V and 3 bases from J, the junction kept 5 bases outside the gene matches. The germline V gene encodes CDR1 DFQATT and CDR2 SNEGSKA (reference sequence). The CDR3 reads CSASWTGGATDTQYF. CDR3 DNA sequence: TGCAGTGCTAGCTGGACAGGGGGCGCGACAGATACGCAGTATTTT.

Ten or more counts support this clonotype. The chain combines TRBV7-8 with TRBJ1-5; 8 nucleotides match TRBD1. From germline, CDR1 is SGHVS and CDR2 FQNEAQ. The ends lost 2 bases at V and 2 bases at J; junction bases unmatched: 8. CDR3 length: 17 residues. CDR3 bases: TGTGCCAGCAGCTTATACCAGGGGGCGCGGGGCAATCAGCCCCAGCATTTT. Its protein is CASSLYQGARGNQPQHF.

This clonotype was detected a few times. The chain combines TRBV20-1 with TRBJ1-4, with no clear D. The germline V gene has CDR1 DFQATT and CDR2 SNEGSKA (reference sequence). V was cut by 2 bases and J by 2 bases, with 6 bases left in between. The CDR3 sequence is 13 residues long. CDR3: CSARPGTNEKLFF. CDR3 nucleotide sequence: TGCAGTGCTAGACCCGGCACTAATGAAAAACTGTTTTTT.

The V call is TRBV28, the J call TRBJ1-4; D is possibly TRBD1 (5 bases). CDR3 length: 11 residues. V lost 4 bases and J lost 16, with 13 bases in between. Germline V gene data show CDR1 as MDHEN and CDR2 as SYDVKM. The CDR3 reads CASSSHQGAFF. The CDR3, as DNA: TGTGCCAGCAGTTCGCACCAGGGTGCGTTTTTT. The full variable domain, in which reference TRBV28 and TRBJ1-4 provide the parts outside the CDR3, is DVKVTQSSRYLVKRTGEKVFLECVQDMDHENMFWYRQDPGLGLRLIYFSYDVKMKEKGDIPEGYSVSREKKERFSLILESASTNQTSMYLCASSSHQGAFFGSGTQLSVL.

This clonotype was counted between two and nine times. The CDR3 region has the DNA TGCGCCAGTTCAAGGGAGGCCCGGAGGGACGAGCAGTACTTC. Its translation: CASSREARRDEQYF. V and J are TRBV5-1 and TRBJ2-7; D might be TRBD2 (6 bases). V dropped 8 bases and J dropped 5 bases, with 20 bases sitting between them. The CDR3 length is 14 residues. Germline lookup yields CDR1 SGHRS and CDR2 YFSETQ.

This clonotype was seen more than once but under ten times. The genes are TRBV6-5 and TRBJ2-1; 7 bases are a match to TRBD1. Germline V gene data show CDR1 as MNHEY and CDR2 as SVGAGI. The CDR3 runs 15 residues. J lost 5 bases, V lost 2 bases, and 6 bases had no gene match. The CDR3, as DNA: TGTGCCAGCAGTTACAGGGACAGAGCAGACAATGAGCAGTTCTTC. As protein: CASSYRDRADNEQFF.

The rearrangement uses TRBV20-1 and TRBJ2-1; the D gene is possibly TRBD1 (5 bases). The CDR3 consists of 11 residues. Trimming cost V 5 bases and J 7 bases, with 9 bases left between them. CDR1 is DFQATT and CDR2 is SNEGSKA in the germline V gene (reference sequence). The CDR3 sequence: CSAYQGNEQFF. CDR3 bases: TGCAGTGCTTACCAGGGAAATGAGCAGTTCTTC.

This clonotype has only a few counts. This chain uses TRBV5-5 with TRBJ2-7; D is unclear. Germline V CDR1 and CDR2: SGHKS, YYEKEE (reference sequence). V gave up 4 bases and J gave up 0 bases, with 11 bases separating them. The CDR3 totals 14 residues. The CDR3: CASSPAVGSYEQYF. The CDR3 bases are TGTGCCAGCAGCCCTGCGGTAGGCTCCTACGAGCAGTACTTC. Together with reference TRBV5-5 and TRBJ2-7, the CDR3 gives the full variable domain: DAGVTQSPTHLIKTRGQQVTLRCSPISGHKSVSWYQQVLGQGPQFIFQYYEKEERGRGNFPDRFSARQFPNYSSELNVNALLLGDSALYLCASSPAVGSYEQYFGPGTRLTVT.

This clonotype was observed a handful of times. CDR3 nucleotides: TGTGCCAGCAGCTTGGGTTCAGCAATATGGGAAAAACTGTTTTTT. Its protein is CASSLGSAIWEKLFF. The V call is TRBV5-5, the J call TRBJ1-4; the D is unclear. Between the trimmed V and J ends, which lost 0 bases and 8 bases, there was a span of 14 bases. Germline assignment: CDR1 SGHKS and CDR2 YYEKEE (reference sequence). This CDR3 region has 15 residues.

This clonotype has more than one count but fewer than ten. The rearrangement links TRBV20-1 to TRBJ1-1, with D perhaps matching TRBD1 (5 bases). The CDR3 consists of 13 residues. The germline V gene encodes CDR1 DFQATT and CDR2 SNEGSKA (reference sequence). Trimming removed 0 bases at V and 10 bases at J, with 15 bases between. The CDR3 nucleotides read TGCAGTGCTAGAGATCCCGGGGGGTTCTTAGCTTTCTTT. This gives the protein CSARDPGGFLAFF.

This clonotype has at least ten counts. The chain joins TRBV7-6 to TRBJ2-7, with 9 bases matching TRBD2. After removal of 1 base from V and 4 bases from J, the junction contained 5 bases not matched to a gene. Germline lookup yields CDR1 SGHVS and CDR2 FNYEAQ. This CDR3 contains 15 residues. The CDR3 sequence: CASSLGTSVGYEQYF. CDR3 nucleotides: TGTGCCAGCAGCTTAGGGACTAGCGTGGGATACGAGCAGTACTTC.

This clonotype showed up just a few times. The CDR3 sequence is CSVESIGAEAFF. DNA for the CDR3: TGCAGCGTTGAAAGCATTGGTGCTGAAGCTTTCTTT. The J gene is TRBJ1-1, the V gene TRBV29-1, with unresolved D. This CDR3 contains 12 residues. Per the germline V gene, CDR1 is SQVTM and CDR2 is ANQGSEA. The germline V and J ends were trimmed by 2 bases and 6 bases, with 10 bases remaining between them.

This clonotype was seen more than once but under ten times. The rearrangement joins TRBV20-1 to TRBJ1-6, with a tentative D call TRBD1 (5 bases). The CDR3 spans 14 residues. V was cut by 6 bases and J by 8 bases, with 17 bases left in between. Per the germline V gene, CDR1 is DFQATT and CDR2 is SNEGSKA (reference sequence). The CDR3 DNA reads TGCAGTGCCCACCGGCTGGGGGTGGATTCACCCCTCCACTTT. This gives the protein CSAHRLGVDSPLHF.

This clonotype showed up just a few times. The rearrangement links TRBV6-1 to TRBJ1-1; D call uncertain. Trimming left V 6 bases short and J 0 bases short, with 8 bases between. Germline V CDR1 and CDR2: MNHNS, SASEGT. The CDR3 covers 13 residues. The CDR3 protein is CASSNNMNTEAFF. The CDR3, as DNA: TGTGCCAGCAGCAACAACATGAACACTGAAGCTTTCTTT.

This clonotype showed up just a few times. This chain connects TRBV15 to TRBJ2-7; perhaps TRBD2 as D (6 bases). This CDR3 region has 17 residues. V was cut by 0 bases and J by 0 bases, with 15 bases left in between. Germline V lookup: CDR1 LNHNV, CDR2 YYDKDF (reference sequence). The CDR3 spells CATSRDPMGRGSYEQYF. In DNA, the CDR3 is TGTGCCACCAGCAGAGATCCAATGGGGCGGGGCTCCTACGAGCAGTACTTC.

This clonotype has a handful of counts. The CDR3 DNA follows: TGTGCCAGCAGCAGTGACAGGCTAGCCAAAAACATTCAGTACTTC. This encodes CASSSDRLAKNIQYF. The rearrangement uses TRBV27 and TRBJ2-4, with a possible D match to TRBD1 (6 bases). CDR3 size: 15 residues. V was clipped by 6 bases and J by 0 bases, with 12 bases between them. The germline CDR1 and CDR2 sequences are MNHEY and SMNVEV (reference sequence).

This clonotype has ten or more counts. Here the CDR3 reads CASKPAGGPVYNEQFF. CDR3 nucleotides: TGTGCCAGCAAACCAGCGGGAGGGCCGGTCTACAATGAGCAGTTCTTC. The chain links TRBV7-9 to TRBJ2-1, with 10 nucleotides matching TRBD2. From germline, CDR1 is SEHNR and CDR2 FQNEAQ (reference sequence). This CDR3 has 16 amino acids. Losses at the gene ends were 7 bases for V and 3 bases for J; bases not matched to a gene: 9.

This clonotype was seen many times. The chain couples TRBV7-2 to TRBJ1-5; 7 bases map to TRBD1. Germline trimming cut 6 bases from V and 1 base from J; bases unmatched to any gene: 3. The CDR3 sequence is 14 residues long. CDR1 is SGHTA and CDR2 is FQGNSA in the germline V gene. In DNA form, the CDR3 reads TGTGCCAGCAGTCGGGACAGCAGCAATCAGCCCCAGCATTTT. Amino acids: CASSRDSSNQPQHF.

This clonotype was recorded a few times. The gene calls are TRBV19 and TRBJ2-2; perhaps TRBD2 as D (5 bases). The germline V gene has CDR1 LNHDA and CDR2 SQIVND (reference sequence). This CDR3 has 19 residues. The V gene lost 1 base and the J gene lost 3 bases, with 21 bases spanning the gap. The DNA of the CDR3 is TGTGCCAGTAGTATAGGGGAGTCCGTTAATTACCGGCACACCGGGGAGCTGTTTTTT. Translating gives CASSIGESVNYRHTGELFF.

The rearrangement links TRBV4-3 to TRBJ2-2; TRBD1 is a possible D gene (6 bases). The ends were cut back, 4 bases at V and 3 bases at J, with 18 bases in the middle. CDR1 LGHNA and CDR2 YSLEER come from the germline V gene. The CDR3 is made up of 17 amino acids. CDR3 nucleotide sequence: TGCGCCAGCAGCCCCCACCACCAGGGGCGTCACACCGGGGAGCTGTTTTTT. Translation: CASSPHHQGRHTGELFF.

This clonotype was seen repeatedly, ten times or more. V gene TRBV7-8 combines with J gene TRBJ2-1; D may be TRBD2 (5 bases). The CDR3 extends over 15 amino acids. Per germline, CDR1 SGHVS and CDR2 FQNEAQ. V was pared by 5 bases and J by 0 bases, with 11 bases between. The CDR3 coding sequence is TGTGCCAGCAGCCCCGGACTGGACTCCTACAATGAGCAGTTCTTC. This codes for CASSPGLDSYNEQFF. The entire variable domain, with the rest obtained from reference TRBV7-8 and TRBJ2-1, is as follows: GAGVSQSPRYKVAKRGQDVALRCDPISGHVSLFWYQQALGQGPEFLTYFQNEAQLDKSGLPSDRFFAERPEGSVSTLKIQRTQQEDSAVYLCASSPGLDSYNEQFFGPGTRLTVL.